This TCR beta chain was retrieved from a study of blood T cell repertoires in COVID-19. Study-level background: T cells, B-cell-depleted T cells, or PBMCs supplied cDNA or gDNA.

The participants were between about 18 and 90 years old and came from 20 to 30 US areas. Assay: immunoSEQ multiplex PCR; the TCRdb copy retains only in-frame clones and omits some. The sample contains some 260,000 clones, around four fifths of which appear only once. The CDR3 loop spans 15 amino acids. V gave up 6 bases and J gave up 3 bases; unmatched junction bases: 7. CDR1 and CDR2 from the germline V gene are KGHSH and LQKENI. This clone was seen once. This sequence joins TRBV18 and TRBJ1-3; 8 nucleotides match TRBD1. The sample comprised PBMCs or T cells enriched from blood (not recorded which). This sequence was found in a man younger than 45 with acute COVID-19. In DNA, the CDR3 is TGTGCCAGCTCTCCCGGACAGGGTCATGGAAACACCATATATTTT. Translating it yields CASSPGQGHGNTIYF.